The 8 T cell receptor beta chains below were found in one sample sequenced in a study of T-cell memory formation after mild COVID-19. TCRdb ran MiXCR on the 5' RACE reads and lists one entry per CDR3 protein. The sample holds about 290,000 distinct CDR3 sequences, roughly 17% seen once. Material for sequencing was PBMCs or a T cell subset sorted from them (not recorded which). Receptors were obtained from a man in his late teens or twenties who had mild COVID-19 (a few samples of this study predate the infection). Cell type and time point are not known.

This chain connects TRBV29-1 to TRBJ2-2, with TRBD1 identical over 7 bases. This CDR3 contains 14 residues. The germline V gene encodes CDR1 SQVTM and CDR2 ANQGSEA. After removal of 5 bases from V and 1 base from J, the junction contained 4 bases not matched to a gene. CDR3 sequence: CSVLGTENTGELFF. The CDR3, as DNA: TGCAGCGTTCTCGGGACAGAGAACACCGGGGAGCTGTTTTTT.

The chain combines TRBV7-9 with TRBJ2-5, with D hard to call. CDR3 length equals 13 residues. Germline CDR1 SEHNR, CDR2 FQNEAQ (reference sequence). V was shortened by 5 bases and J by 7 bases, with 14 bases between the two germline ends. CDR3 residues: CASSIQSDVTQYF. The DNA of the CDR3 is TGTGCCAGCAGCATCCAAAGCGACGTGACCCAGTACTTC.

The rearrangement links TRBV2 to TRBJ1-1; D is uncertain. Trimming pared 6 bases from V and 5 bases from J, leaving 19 bases between. There are 15 residues in the CDR3. Germline V gene data show CDR1 as SNHLY and CDR2 as FYNNEI. The CDR3 DNA reads TGTGCCAGCAGCTCCCTACGGTACGGGGTAACTGAAGCTTTCTTT. Translation gives CASSSLRYGVTEAFF.

This chain uses TRBV28 with TRBJ2-2, with 10 bases lining up with TRBD2. This CDR3 contains 17 residues. Trimming removed 0 bases from V and 6 bases from J; junction bases left unmatched: 7. Per germline, CDR1 MDHEN and CDR2 SYDVKM. The CDR3 DNA follows: TGTGCCAGCAGTTTATGGCTACTAGCGGGGCGACCCGGGGAGCTGTTTTTT. Amino acids: CASSLWLLAGRPGELFF.

The chain has TRBV9 and TRBJ2-3; the D gene is possibly TRBD2 (6 bases). V lost 4 bases and J 5 bases, leaving 14 bases between the germline ends. The CDR3 has 14 amino acids. The germline CDR1 and CDR2 sequences are SGDLS and YYNGEE. The CDR3 spells CASSPFSGEDTQYF. The CDR3 region has the DNA TGTGCCAGCAGCCCTTTTTCGGGGGAAGATACGCAGTATTTT.

There are a few counts of this clonotype. The chain carries TRBV10-3 and TRBJ1-2; 7 bases line up with TRBD1. The J segment lost 3 bases and the V segment lost 4 bases, leaving 2 bases of the junction unmatched. The CDR3 contains 13 residues. Germline V gene data show CDR1 as ENHRY and CDR2 as SYGVKD. CDR3 residues: CAISVGQDYGYTF. CDR3 sequence (DNA): TGTGCCATCAGTGTCGGACAGGACTATGGCTACACCTTC.

In this sample, this clonotype turned up a few times. The V call is TRBV10-3, the J call TRBJ2-3; TRBD2 agrees at 11 bases. Looked up from germline, CDR1 is ENHRY and CDR2 is SYGVKD. The CDR3 has 18 amino acids. V gave up 3 bases and J gave up 0 bases; unmatched junction bases: 8. The CDR3: CAISDGTSGGLSTDTQYF. The DNA of the CDR3 is TGTGCCATCAGTGATGGTACTAGCGGGGGCCTAAGCACAGATACGCAGTATTTT.

The V and J genes are TRBV20-1 and TRBJ2-7, with a possible D match to TRBD2 (6 bases). CDR3 size: 16 residues. Trimming pared 0 bases from V and 0 bases from J, leaving 15 bases between. The V gene's germline CDR1 is DFQATT and CDR2 SNEGSKA (reference sequence). The CDR3 sequence: CSARDRGTSGSYEQYV. In DNA form, the CDR3 reads TGCAGTGCTAGAGATCGGGGGACTTCCGGCTCCTACGAGCAGTACGTC.